This TCR beta chain stems from a study of blood T cell dynamics during melanoma immunotherapy. Turning to this clone: What it binds is unknown.

Broader study findings: At W3, later disease-control patients showed bifurcated PBMC repertoire changes, unlike progressors.

Stated time point: pre-treatment baseline. Sampling occurred pretreatment (T0) and at week 3 (W3), after cycle one of checkpoint blockade. Patients with prior systemic cancer treatment, concomitant immunosuppressants, or other active malignancies were excluded. Each bulk PBMC sample had about 330 ng DNA loaded. Assay used: immunoSEQ multiplex PCR; TCRdb lists only in-frame clones, some missing. The data show more than 15,000 clones, 83% seen once. Sequenced here: blood, sampled from a patient treated with checkpoint blockade. The TCR was taken from a human donor with melanoma.

CDR3 protein: CASSIVPGGNEQYF. In DNA form, the CDR3 reads TGTGCCAGTAGTATAGTTCCAGGGGGCAACGAGCAGTACTTC. The genes are TRBV19 and TRBJ2-7; 8 nucleotides match TRBD1. Germline V lookup: CDR1 LNHDA, CDR2 SQIVND (reference sequence). With V trimmed by 1 base and J by 5 bases, 4 bases remained unmatched. The CDR3 sequence is 14 residues long.